In this sample, the clone carrying this T cell receptor beta chain turned up many times. The data derive from a study of T-cell reconstitution after alpha-beta-depleted transplantation in children. The authors prepared the TCRbeta library with unique molecular identifiers. TCRdb ran MiXCR on the PCR reads and lists one entry per CDR3 protein. This sample has a few hundred thousand distinct CDR3 sequences, with roughly 10% found just once. Trimming removed 2 bases from V and 4 bases from J, with 21 bases in between. CDR1 SGHTA and CDR2 FQGNSA come from the germline V gene. This CDR3 is built from 18 residues.

This chain connects TRBV7-2 to TRBJ2-1, with D perhaps TRBD1 or TRBD2 (5 bases each). This TCR derives from a human donor who donated a stem cell graft to a child with acute lymphoblastic leukemia. This material consisted of PBMCs from the stem cell graft donor, taken from the stem cell graft. The CDR3: CASSLSPGTGSLYNEQFF. In DNA form, the CDR3 reads TGTGCCAGCAGCTTATCCCCGGGGACGGGCTCTCTATACAATGAGCAGTTCTTC.